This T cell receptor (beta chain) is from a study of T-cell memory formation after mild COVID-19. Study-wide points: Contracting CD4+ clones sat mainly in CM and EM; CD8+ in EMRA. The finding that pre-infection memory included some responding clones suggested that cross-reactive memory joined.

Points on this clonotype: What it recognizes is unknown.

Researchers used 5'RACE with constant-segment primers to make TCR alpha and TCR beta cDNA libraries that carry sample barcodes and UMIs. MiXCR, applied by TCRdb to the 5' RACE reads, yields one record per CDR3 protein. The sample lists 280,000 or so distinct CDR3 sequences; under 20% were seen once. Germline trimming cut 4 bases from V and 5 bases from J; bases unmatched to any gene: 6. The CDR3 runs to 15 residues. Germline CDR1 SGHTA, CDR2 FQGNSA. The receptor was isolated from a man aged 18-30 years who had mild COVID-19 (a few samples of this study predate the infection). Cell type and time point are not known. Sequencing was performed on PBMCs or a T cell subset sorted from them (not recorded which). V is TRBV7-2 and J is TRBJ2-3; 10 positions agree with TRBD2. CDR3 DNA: TGTGCCAGCAGCTCCGAGCGGGGGGGCCGAGATACGCAGTATTTT. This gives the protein CASSSERGGRDTQYF.